This record covers a single T cell receptor beta chain. Its antigen remains unidentified. The germline V gene yields SGHRS for CDR1 and YFSETQ for CDR2. The CDR3 goes from the cysteine to the phenylalanine over 13 residues. No nucleotide data were recorded. This specimen belongs to a study of monozygotic twins with inflammatory bowel disease (dated by TCRdb to between 2019 and 2020). Background for the entire study: A total of 28 monozygotic twin pairs were included in the full study, comprising nine German pairs (four IBD-concordant, five IBD-discordant) and 19 IBD-discordant Danish pairs. Each individual had, on average, about 151 000 unique TCRalpha sequences and 181 000 unique TCRbeta sequences available for analysis. Disease-associated traits were sought mainly through comparisons between IBD patients and their genetically identical healthy co-twins within discordant pairs. What the work shows at the level of the full study, not this receptor alone: Because patients were on differing immunosuppressive treatments, the repertoires may have picked up extra background noise and inter-individual variability. No single strong signal or clonotype linked to IBD turned up in the results, so the idea that one exists was not supported. No difference in repertoire similarity was observed between concordant and discordant twins, possibly owing to limited statistical power. IBD patients shared fewer clonotypes with other individuals than healthy twins did, most markedly in patients showing signs of disease activity. Measured by the inverse Simpson index, TCRbeta repertoire diversity was lower in IBD patients than in their healthy co-twins. Different T cell subtypes could not be distinguished in the analysis.

From each donor, a roughly 2.3 ml peripheral blood sample was collected into PAXgene tubes and stored at -80 degrees C. Without any T cell sorting, total RNA was extracted from whole blood using the PAXgene blood miRNA kit on an automated QIAcube. Deep TCRalpha and TCRbeta repertoire profiling with unique molecular barcoding was performed on peripheral blood of monozygotic twin pairs concordant or discordant for inflammatory bowel disease. Smoking habits were recorded for all twin pairs, with individuals classified as current, former or never smokers. Library preparation used 5' RACE. For each TCR library, 3,500 to 4,000 ng of total RNA was used. For each sample, cDNA synthesis was carried out in eight separate reactions using SMARTScribe reverse transcriptase. During cDNA synthesis, template switching was used to introduce unique molecular identifiers that contained a 6-nucleotide sample barcode. Two nested PCRs of approximately 16 and 10 cycles amplified the TCRalpha and TCRbeta cDNA, and bead purification followed each PCR. Before amplification, the cDNA was both treated with uracil DNA-glycosylase and purified with the QIAquick PCR purification kit. In the second PCR, Illumina TruSeq-compatible adapters and sample-specific barcodes were added. Library quality and concentration were assessed using TapeStation and Qubit, and about 5 ng of each library was pooled. The pooled libraries were sequenced with 2 x 100 bp reads and custom sequencing primers on an Illumina HiSeq2500 single-index Rapid Run. From the authors' description of their analysis: MiGEC version 1.2.6 was used for UMI-based consensus assembly, which corrected PCR and sequencing errors. MiXCR version 2.1.1 was used to carry out V(D)J alignment, clonotype assembly and CDR3 extraction. To normalise gene usage, clonotype sharing and MAIT/NKT TCR abundance, the top 1000, 10 000 and 20 000 clonotypes in each sample were analysed. Diversity was computed as the inverse Simpson index with the vegan R package after downsampling to 27 000 UMIs. Paired Mann-Whitney U tests were applied to discordant twin pairs, with Benjamini-Hochberg correction for multiple testing. Based on TCRdb reprocessing of the reads, there is one entry per CDR3 protein sequence, and DNA is missing. The V and J calls shown here were made by TCRdb, not taken from the authors' results. This sample's listing comprises roughly 300,000 distinct CDR3 sequences. The ten largest clones represent more than 4.5% of the sample.

Source material: blood. The V gene is TRBV5-1 and the J gene is TRBJ2-5; without DNA, the TCRdb call of TRBD1 cannot be checked. This receptor was taken from a human donor with ulcerative colitis or Crohn's disease, or a healthy co-twin of an affected twin (not recorded which). The CDR3 has the sequence CATSLAGGETQYF.